One T cell receptor beta chain is described in this entry. The antigen is not known. This CDR3 is built from 17 residues. Deletions cut 5 bases from V and 0 bases from J, with 19 bases between. Germline V CDR1 and CDR2: LNHDA, SQIVND (reference sequence). This record belongs to a study of T cell repertoires in cytomegalovirus infection. TCRdb re-analysed the reads in MiXCR, keeping a single row per CDR3 protein. The data hold approximately 730,000 distinct CDR3 sequences, with 25% to 35% observed a single time. The chain couples TRBV19 to TRBJ2-5; D not resolved. This TCR came from a human donor in good health (CMV status not recorded). Some clones in this sample may be carry-over from other donors' samples. Here the sequenced sample was cultured CD8+ T cells from PBMCs, taken from culture after CMV antigen stimulation. CDR3 DNA: TGTGCCAGTAGTCCCGGTGTCAGGTTGGCGTACCAAGAGACCCAGTACTTC. It codes for CASSPGVRLAYQETQYF.